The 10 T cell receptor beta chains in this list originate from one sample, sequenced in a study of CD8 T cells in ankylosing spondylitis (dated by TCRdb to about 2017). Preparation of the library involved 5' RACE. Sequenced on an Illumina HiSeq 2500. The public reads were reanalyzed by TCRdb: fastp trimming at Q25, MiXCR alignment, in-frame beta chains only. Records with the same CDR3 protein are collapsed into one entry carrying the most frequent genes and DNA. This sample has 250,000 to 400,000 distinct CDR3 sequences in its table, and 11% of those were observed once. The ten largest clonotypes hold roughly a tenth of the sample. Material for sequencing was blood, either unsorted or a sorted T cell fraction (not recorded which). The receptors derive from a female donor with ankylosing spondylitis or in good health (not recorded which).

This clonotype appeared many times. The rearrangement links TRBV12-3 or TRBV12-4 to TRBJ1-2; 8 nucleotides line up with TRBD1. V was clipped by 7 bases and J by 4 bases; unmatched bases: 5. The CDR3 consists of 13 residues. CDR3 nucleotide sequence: TGTGCCAGCACCAGGACAGGGCTCTATGGCTACACCTTC. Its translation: CASTRTGLYGYTF.

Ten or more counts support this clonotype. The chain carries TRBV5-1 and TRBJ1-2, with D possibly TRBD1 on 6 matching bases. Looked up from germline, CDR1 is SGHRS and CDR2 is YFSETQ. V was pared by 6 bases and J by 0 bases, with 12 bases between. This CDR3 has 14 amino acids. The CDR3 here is CASTTGTTNYGYTF. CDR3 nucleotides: TGCGCCAGCACAACCGGGACAACTAACTATGGCTACACCTTC.

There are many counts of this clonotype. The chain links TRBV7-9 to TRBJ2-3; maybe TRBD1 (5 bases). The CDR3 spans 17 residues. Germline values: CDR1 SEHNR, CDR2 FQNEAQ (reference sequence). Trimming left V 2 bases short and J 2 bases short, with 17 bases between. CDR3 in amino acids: CASSLNHRQRSTDTQYF. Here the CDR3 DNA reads TGTGCCAGCAGCTTAAATCACAGGCAAAGGTCCACAGATACGCAGTATTTT.

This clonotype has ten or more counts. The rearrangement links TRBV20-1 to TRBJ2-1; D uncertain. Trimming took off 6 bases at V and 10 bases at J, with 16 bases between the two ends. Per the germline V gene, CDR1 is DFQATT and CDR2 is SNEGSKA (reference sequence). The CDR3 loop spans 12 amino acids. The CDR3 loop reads CSAPMVRNEQFF. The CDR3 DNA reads TGCAGTGCCCCAATGGTCCGGAACGAGCAGTTCTTC.

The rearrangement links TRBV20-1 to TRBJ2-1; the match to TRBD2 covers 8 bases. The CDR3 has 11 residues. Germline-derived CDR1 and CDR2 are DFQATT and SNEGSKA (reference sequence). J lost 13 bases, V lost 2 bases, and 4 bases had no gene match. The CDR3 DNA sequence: TGCAGTGCTAGACGGGGACTAGAACAGTTCTTC. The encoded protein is CSARRGLEQFF.

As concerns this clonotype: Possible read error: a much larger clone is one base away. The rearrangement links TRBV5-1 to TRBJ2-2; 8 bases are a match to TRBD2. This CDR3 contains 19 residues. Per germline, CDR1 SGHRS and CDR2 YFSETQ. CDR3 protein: CASSLRKWSGSMNTGVLFF. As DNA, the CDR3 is TGCGCCAGCAGCTTGAGGAAGTGGAGCGGGAGTATGAACACCGGGGTGCTGTTTTTT.

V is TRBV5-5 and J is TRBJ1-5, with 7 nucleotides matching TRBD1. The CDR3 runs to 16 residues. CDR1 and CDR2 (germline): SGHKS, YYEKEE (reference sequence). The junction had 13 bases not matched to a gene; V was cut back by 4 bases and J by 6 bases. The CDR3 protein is CASSLGGTGEGQPQHF. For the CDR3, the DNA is TGTGCCAGCAGCCTGGGGGGAACAGGGGAGGGTCAGCCCCAGCATTTT.

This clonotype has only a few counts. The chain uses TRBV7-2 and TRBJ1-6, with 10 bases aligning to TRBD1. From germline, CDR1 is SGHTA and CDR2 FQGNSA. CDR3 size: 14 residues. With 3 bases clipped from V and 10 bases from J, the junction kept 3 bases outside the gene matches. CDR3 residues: CASSLGTGASPLHF. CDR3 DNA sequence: TGTGCCAGCAGCTTGGGGACAGGGGCCTCACCCCTCCACTTT.

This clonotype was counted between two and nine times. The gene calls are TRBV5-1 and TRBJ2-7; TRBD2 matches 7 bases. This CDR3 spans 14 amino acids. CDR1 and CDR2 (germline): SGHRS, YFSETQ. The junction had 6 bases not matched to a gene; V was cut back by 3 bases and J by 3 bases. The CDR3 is CASSSSGVYYEQYF. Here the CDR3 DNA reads TGCGCCAGCAGCTCCAGCGGGGTTTACTACGAGCAGTACTTC.

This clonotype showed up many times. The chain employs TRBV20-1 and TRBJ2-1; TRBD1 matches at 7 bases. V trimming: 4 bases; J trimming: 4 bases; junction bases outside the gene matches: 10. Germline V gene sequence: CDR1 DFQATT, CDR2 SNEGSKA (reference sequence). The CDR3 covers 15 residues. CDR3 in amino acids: CSANTGTESYNEQFF. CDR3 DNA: TGCAGTGCTAATACCGGGACAGAGTCATACAATGAGCAGTTCTTC.